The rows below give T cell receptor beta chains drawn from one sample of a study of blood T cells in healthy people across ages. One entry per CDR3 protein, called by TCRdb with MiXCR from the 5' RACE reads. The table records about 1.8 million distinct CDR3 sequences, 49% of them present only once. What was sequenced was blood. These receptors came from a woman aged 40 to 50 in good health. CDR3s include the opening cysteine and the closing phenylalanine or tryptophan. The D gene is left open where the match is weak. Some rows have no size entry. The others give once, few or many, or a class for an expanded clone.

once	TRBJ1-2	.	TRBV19	CASSEDRSAGYGYTF	TGTGCCAGTAGTGAGGACAGATCGGCTGGCTATGGCTACACCTTC
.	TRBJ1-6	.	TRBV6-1	CASSERRGTTNSPLHF	TGTGCCAGCAGTGAACGGAGAGGGACAACAAATTCACCCCTCCACTTT
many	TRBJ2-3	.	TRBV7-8	CASSPRGPSTDTQYF	TGTGCCAGCAGCCCCCGTGGCCCTAGCACAGATACGCAGTATTTT
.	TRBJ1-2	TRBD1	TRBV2	CASNRQGLGYGYTF	TGTGCCAGCAACAGACAGGGTTTGGGCTATGGCTACACCTTC
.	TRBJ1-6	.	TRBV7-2	CASSVGHNSPLHF	TGTGCCAGCAGCGTAGGACACAATTCACCCCTCCACTTT
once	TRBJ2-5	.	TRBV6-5	CASSYLTGRETQYF	TGTGCCAGCAGTTACTTAACAGGGCGAGAGACCCAGTACTTC
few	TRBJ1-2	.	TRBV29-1	CSVAGTLSNYGYTF	TGCAGCGTTGCCGGGACACTTTCTAACTATGGCTACACCTTC
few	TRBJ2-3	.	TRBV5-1	CASSRGHFTDTQYF	TGCGCCAGCAGCCGTGGACATTTCACAGATACGCAGTATTTT
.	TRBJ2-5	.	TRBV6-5	CASSYIEGGETQYF	TGTGCCAGCAGTTATATTGAGGGAGGCGAGACCCAGTACTTC
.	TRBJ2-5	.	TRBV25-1	CASSEPMETQYF	TGTGCCAGCAGTGAGCCGATGGAGACCCAGTACTTC
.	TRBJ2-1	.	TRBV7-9	CVAGTYNEQFF	TGCGTCGCAGGAACCTACAATGAGCAGTTCTTC
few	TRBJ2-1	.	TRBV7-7	CASSTGTTNEQFF	TGTGCTAGCAGCACAGGAACGACGAATGAGCAGTTCTTC
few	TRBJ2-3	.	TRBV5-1	CASSLAGRGVTDTQYF	TGCGCCAGCAGCTTGGCGGGCAGGGGTGTCACAGATACGCAGTATTTT
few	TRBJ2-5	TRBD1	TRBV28	CASTRDRGLGEQYF	TGTGCCAGCACCCGGGACAGGGGTTTGGGGGAGCAGTACTTC
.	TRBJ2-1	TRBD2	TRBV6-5	CASSYSRGETNNERFF	TGTGCCAGCAGTTACTCGCGGGGGGAAACGAACAATGAGCGGTTCTTC
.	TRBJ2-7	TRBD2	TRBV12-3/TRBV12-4	CASSLTPSGGESSYEQYF	TGTGCCAGCAGTTTAACCCCTAGCGGGGGGGAGAGCTCCTACGAGCAGTACTTC
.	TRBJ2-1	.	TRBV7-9	CASSLVTSNEQFF	TGTGCCAGCAGCCTCGTCACGTCGAATGAGCAGTTCTTC
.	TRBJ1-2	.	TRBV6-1	CASTMTGDGYTF	TGTGCCAGTACCATGACGGGGGATGGCTACACCTTC
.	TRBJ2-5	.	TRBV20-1	CSATFGETQYF	TGCAGTGCTACGTTCGGGGAGACCCAGTACTTC
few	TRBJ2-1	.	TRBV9	CASSVGTRNEQFF	TGTGCCAGCAGCGTAGGGACCCGCAATGAGCAGTTCTTC
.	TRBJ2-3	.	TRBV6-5	CASSYWLRDTQYF	TGTGCCAGCAGTTACTGGCTGAGAGATACGCAGTATTTT
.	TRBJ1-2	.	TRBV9	CASSVGPGLNGYTF	TGTGCCAGCAGCGTAGGTCCAGGTCTGAATGGCTACACCTTC
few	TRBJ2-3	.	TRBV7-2	CASTRGRGTQYF	TGTGCCAGCACCCGCGGTCGGGGTACGCAGTATTTT
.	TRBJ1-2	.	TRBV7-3	CASSLSGGQGSRGYTF	TGTGCCAGCAGCTTATCGGGTGGGCAGGGTAGCAGGGGCTACACCTTC
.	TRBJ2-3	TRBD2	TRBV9	CASSVSPGGPGDTQYF	TGTGCCAGCAGCGTATCCCCGGGGGGGCCGGGAGATACGCAGTATTTT
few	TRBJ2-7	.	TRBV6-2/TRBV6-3	CASSYSTGSGPYEQYF	TGTGCCAGCAGTTACTCGACAGGTTCGGGACCTTACGAGCAGTACTTC
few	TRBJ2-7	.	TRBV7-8	CASSSARDSTSYEQYF	TGTGCCAGCAGCTCCGCCCGTGATTCTACGTCCTACGAGCAGTACTTC
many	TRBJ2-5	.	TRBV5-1	CATKGGDQETQYF	TGCGCCACCAAAGGAGGAGACCAAGAGACCCAGTACTTC